This T cell receptor beta chain originates from a study of blood T cell repertoires in COVID-19. Study-wide context: PBMCs, B-cell-depleted T cells, or T cells were the source of the cDNA or gDNA that made up the material.

Followed over time, Seattle patients had been enrolled while infection was active. The CDR3 sequence is 15 residues long. V gave up 4 bases and J gave up 6 bases, with 19 bases separating them. Germline CDR1 is ENHRY and CDR2 is SYGVKD. Profiled with immunoSEQ multiplex PCR; TCRdb holds only in-frame clones, not every one. This table has around 300,000 clones, more than 85% appearing once. This clonotype originated in a young woman with COVID-19, enrolled during active disease. Sequencing was done on a sample of peripheral blood. The rearrangement joins TRBV10-3 to TRBJ2-7; D possibly corresponds to TRBD2 (6 bases). The CDR3 DNA reads TGTGCCATCAGTGCCTCACCGGGACTGCCTACCGAGCAGTACTTC. Protein product: CAISASPGLPTEQYF.